This note documents a single TCR beta chain sequence. The data derive from a study of technical replicates of blood from four donors. The V end was cut by 6 bases, the J end by 3 bases, with 9 bases between. Germline V gene sequence: CDR1 MNHEY, CDR2 SVGAGI. CDR3 size: 13 residues. Measured with immunoSEQ multiplex PCR; TCRdb has only the in-frame clones, and not every one. The table includes 67,000 or so clones, roughly 92% detected once. Input material: T cells isolated from PBMCs. This TCR derives from a human donor in good health. This chain uses TRBV6-5 with TRBJ2-1; unclear D gene. CDR3 residues: CASSPLLYNEQFF. Written as DNA, the CDR3 is TGTGCCAGCAGCCCACTTCTCTACAATGAGCAGTTCTTC.